This T cell receptor (beta chain) was identified in a study of blood T cell repertoires in COVID-19. Study-level background: Samples taken during acute and convalescent COVID-19 were collected in the United States, Italy and Spain. T cells, B-cell-depleted T cells, or PBMCs provided the cDNA or gDNA that served as material.

In the authors' workflow: Reference gene primer amplification yielded estimated nucleated cell counts. Sequenced by immunoSEQ multiplex PCR; TCRdb stores in-frame clones only, minus some. The DNA gave D and trimming, while V, J and clone size come from that table. This table holds about 150,000 clones, under 95% found once. The sequence was collected from a man over 45 with acute or convalescent COVID-19. Sequencing was performed on peripheral blood.

The CDR3 is CASSPGLMNTEAFF. The CDR3, as DNA: TGTGCCAGCAGTCCAGGGTTAATGAACACTGAAGCTTTCTTT. J is TRBJ1-1 and V is TRBV7-9; a possible D gene is TRBD1 (5 bases). Germline values: CDR1 SEHNR, CDR2 FQNEAQ (reference sequence). The CDR3 consists of 14 residues. The germline V and J ends were trimmed by 6 bases and 0 bases, with 11 bases remaining between them.